The subject of this entry is one TCR beta chain. TCRdb keeps only in-frame clones here, not all; method: immunoSEQ multiplex PCR. The sample holds about 79,000 clones; roughly 80% are singletons and the top ten take around 0.49%. The data were taken from a study of OX40 agonist ivuxolimab in advanced cancers. Study at large: Patients were treated with ivuxolimab, an agonistic anti-OX40 (CD134) antibody. Ivuxolimab was delivered to patients intravenously every 2 weeks at doses spanning 0.01 to 10 mg/kg.

The sequencing here drew on CD4+ or CD8+ T cells sorted from blood, taken in a trial of the OX40 agonist ivuxolimab. The sequence was obtained from an adult with an advanced solid tumor such as melanoma, head and neck, liver or kidney cancer.

The DNA of the CDR3 is TGTGCCAGCAGCTTGTTCCAAACAGGGAGTTATGGCTACACCTTC. Translated, it gives CASSLFQTGSYGYTF. The rearrangement uses TRBV5-5 and TRBJ1-2, with D possibly matching TRBD1 (6 bases). The germline CDR1 and CDR2 sequences are SGHKS and YYEKEE (reference sequence). The CDR3 is made up of 15 amino acids. Trimming took 1 base from V and 5 from J, leaving 15 bases between them.